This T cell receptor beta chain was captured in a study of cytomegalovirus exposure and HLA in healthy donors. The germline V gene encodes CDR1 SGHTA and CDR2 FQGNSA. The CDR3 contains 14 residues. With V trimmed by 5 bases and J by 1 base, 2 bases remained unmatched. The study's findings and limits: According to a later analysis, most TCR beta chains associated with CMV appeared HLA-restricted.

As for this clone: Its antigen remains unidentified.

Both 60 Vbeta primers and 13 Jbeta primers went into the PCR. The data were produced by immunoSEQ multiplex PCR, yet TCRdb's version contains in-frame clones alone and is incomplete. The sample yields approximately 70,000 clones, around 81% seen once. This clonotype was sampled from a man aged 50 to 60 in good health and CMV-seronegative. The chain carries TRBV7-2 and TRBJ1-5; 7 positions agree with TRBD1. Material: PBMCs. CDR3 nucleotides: TGTGCCAGCAGCAAACAGGGGAGCAATCAGCCCCAGCATTTT. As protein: CASSKQGSNQPQHF.